Listed here is a single TCR beta chain. Its antigen is unidentified. Primers for the PCR totalled 60 Vbeta and 13 Jbeta. Using immunoSEQ multiplex PCR, the repertoire was profiled, and TCRdb retains in-frame clones only, with some absent. The sample has 170,000 or so clones; approximately 86% are singletons. The sample comes from a study of cytomegalovirus exposure and HLA in healthy donors. The V and J ends lost 6 bases and 6 bases, in that order; junction bases with no gene match: 9. CDR3 length equals 16 residues. CDR1 and CDR2 from the germline V gene are SGHAT and FQNNGV. Overall study findings and caveats: Later work showed greater clonal expansion in HLA-associated TCR beta chains than in equally common others. Within the data, a cluster of highly shared sequence variants was likely a sequencing artifact. HLA allele associations emerged for some 16,000 TCR beta sequences in a later analysis, at 0.05 false discovery rate. Among TCR beta chains, those listed as cytomegalovirus-associated numbered over 150.

This chain connects TRBV11-2 to TRBJ2-1, with TRBD2 matching over 12 bases. Sequences were obtained from PBMCs. The clonotype was recovered from a woman aged 18 to 35 in good health and CMV-seronegative. CDR3 residues: CASSPRLAGGPNEQFF. The CDR3 nucleotides read TGTGCCAGCAGTCCACGGCTAGCGGGAGGGCCCAATGAGCAGTTCTTC. Based on the CDR3 plus reference TRBV11-2 and TRBJ2-1, the full variable domain is EAGVAQSPRYKIIEKRQSVAFWCNPISGHATLYWYQQILGQGPKLLIQFQNNGVVDDSQLPKDRFSAERLKGVDSTLKIQPAKLEDSAVYLCASSPRLAGGPNEQFFGPGTRLTVL.